Given below is one T cell receptor (beta chain) in context. Its antigen is unidentified. All the people who gave samples were healthy bone marrow donors. Trimming cost V 0 bases and J 5 bases, with 11 bases left between them. Germline-derived CDR1 and CDR2 are SGHNT and YENEEA. The CDR3 is 15 amino acids. This record belongs to a study of cytomegalovirus exposure and HLA in healthy donors. Study outcomes and limitations: Some segments of the V type, notably TRBV6-2 and TRBV6-3, were excluded as indistinguishable. In a later analysis, the majority of CMV-associated beta chains seemingly showed HLA restriction.

Use of 60 Vbeta and 13 Jbeta primers characterized the PCR. TCRdb's copy holds only in-frame clones and misses some; the assay was immunoSEQ multiplex PCR. The table records 100,000 to 150,000 clones, 70% to 85% of them present only once. The sequenced material came from PBMCs. This receptor was identified in a man aged 18 to 30 in good health and CMV-seronegative. V gene TRBV11-3 combines with J gene TRBJ1-5; D is unclear. Written as DNA, the CDR3 is TGTGCCAGCAGCTTAGATAATGAGAGGTATCAGCCCCAGCATTTT. As protein: CASSLDNERYQPQHF. Supplemented by reference TRBV11-3 and TRBJ1-5, the full variable domain reads EAGVVQSPRYKIIEKKQPVAFWCNPISGHNTLYWYLQNLGQGPELLIRYENEEAVDDSQLPKDRFSAERLKGVDSTLKIQPAELGDSAVYLCASSLDNERYQPQHFGDGTRLSIL.